This is a list of T cell receptor beta chains from one sample in a study of blood T cell repertoires in COVID-19. Using immunoSEQ multiplex PCR, the repertoire was profiled, and TCRdb retains in-frame clones only, with some absent. Among about 130,000 clones listed, over 80% were seen once. Sequences were obtained from peripheral blood. These receptors were taken from a man in his 60s with acute or convalescent COVID-19. Both conserved end residues are part of each CDR3. Fields, in order: clone size, V gene, J gene, D gene, CDR3 DNA, CDR3 protein. D genes are given only for firm matches. Size is omitted from some rows. Given values are once, few, many or a class for expanded clones.

>.|TRBV29-1|TRBJ2-3|.
TGCAGCGTTGGCCCTCTAGGGGGAACAGATACGCAGTATTTT
CSVGPLGGTDTQYF
>.|TRBV30|TRBJ2-7|.
TGTGCCTGGAGTGCCCAGGGACACTTGGCCTACGAGCAGTACTTC
CAWSAQGHLAYEQYF
>.|TRBV6-1|TRBJ1-2|.
TGTGCCAGCAGTGAAGAAGGCAGACTACCTTATGGCTACACCTTC
CASSEEGRLPYGYTF
>few|TRBV18|TRBJ2-1|TRBD2
TGTGCCAGCTCACCAACCCTCGGGACTAGTGGGACCAATGAGCAGTTCTTC
CASSPTLGTSGTNEQFF
>.|TRBV30|TRBJ1-5|.
TGTGCCTGTGCGGATTATAGCAATCAGCCCCAGCATTTT
CACADYSNQPQHF
>.|TRBV28|TRBJ2-7|.
TGTGCCAGCAGTTTGGAGGTTACGGGGCAGTACTTC
CASSLEVTGQYF
>.|TRBV6-1|TRBJ1-2|TRBD1
TGTGCCAGCAGTGACCCAGGGGGCGGTAACTATGGCTACACCTTC
CASSDPGGGNYGYTF
>.|TRBV29-1|TRBJ2-1|TRBD2
TGTGCCGGGACTAACAATGAGCAGTTCTTC
CAGTNNEQFF
>.|TRBV6-4|TRBJ2-7|TRBD1
TGTGCCAGCAGGATTCGCCGACGAAGGGGGCTCCGTTACGAGCAGTACTTC
CASRIRRRRGLRYEQYF
>once|TRBV28|TRBJ1-4|.
TGTGCCAGCAGCGGTAGACTCGGTGAAAAACTGTTTTTT
CASSGRLGEKLFF
>.|TRBV7-9|TRBJ2-2|.
TGTGCCAGCAGCTTAATAACAGGGCCCGGGGAGCTGTTTTTT
CASSLITGPGELFF
>.|TRBV30|TRBJ1-1|.
TGTGCCTGGAGTGTTGGGGGGTCGTACACTGAAGCTTTCTTT
CAWSVGGSYTEAFF
>once|TRBV9|TRBJ1-2|.
TGTGCCAGCAGAATACCGGGAGGGGGTGGCTACACCTTC
CASRIPGGGGYTF
>.|TRBV3-1/TRBV3-2|TRBJ2-3|.
TGTGCCAGCAGCCAATCCGGGAGTTTGACAGATACGCAGTATTTT
CASSQSGSLTDTQYF
>.|TRBV5-8|TRBJ2-3|TRBD1
TGTGCCAGCAGCTCCGGACAGGGGTGGAGAGATACGCAGTATTTT
CASSSGQGWRDTQYF
>.|TRBV28|TRBJ2-7|TRBD1
TGTGCCAGCACGGACAGGGTCGGGTCCTACGAGCAGTACTTC
CASTDRVGSYEQYF
>.|TRBV2|TRBJ2-1|.
TGTGCCAGCAGTGGAGTCTACAATGAGCAGTTCTTC
CASSGVYNEQFF
>.|TRBV30|TRBJ2-7|.
TGTGCCTGGAGTGCCAACGAGAGAGAGCAGTACTTC
CAWSANEREQYF
>few|TRBV24-1|TRBJ2-2|.
TGTGCCACCAGTGATTTTACTGCGATTCGCACCGGGGAGCTGTTTTTT
CATSDFTAIRTGELFF
>.|TRBV6-6|TRBJ2-6|.
TGTGCCAGCAGTCCCGTGAGGCGGCGCGGTTTAGGGGCCAACGTCCTGACTTTC
CASSPVRRRGLGANVLTF
>.|TRBV24-1|TRBJ2-5|TRBD1
TGTGCCACCAGTGATTTCCCCGGGACAGGGCGTCAAGAGACCCAGTACTTC
CATSDFPGTGRQETQYF
>.|TRBV2|TRBJ1-2|.
TGTGCCCTACCCCCAGAGTCTAGCTATGGCTACACCTTC
CALPPESSYGYTF
>.|TRBV29-1|TRBJ2-2|TRBD2
TGCAGCGTTGTCCTAGCGGGAGAGGGGAACACCGGGGAGCTGTTTTTT
CSVVLAGEGNTGELFF
>.|TRBV30|TRBJ1-1|.
TGTGCCTGGAGACAGAACACTGAAGCTTTCTTT
CAWRQNTEAFF